These 31 T cell receptor beta chains were all obtained from the same sample, sequenced in a study of cytomegalovirus exposure and HLA in healthy donors. Profiling relied on immunoSEQ multiplex PCR, and the TCRdb table lists in-frame clones only, not all of them. The data contain about 360,000 clones, around 86% of them singletons. What was sequenced was PBMCs. Receptors were obtained from a woman aged 18-29 years in good health and CMV-seronegative.

The genes are TRBV6-5 and TRBJ2-3; D gene ambiguous. The CDR3 contains 11 residues. Per germline, CDR1 MNHEY and CDR2 SVGAGI. The germline V and J ends were trimmed by 7 bases and 2 bases, with 4 bases remaining between them. The CDR3 coding sequence is TGTGCCAGCACCAACACAGATACGCAGTATTTT. This gives the protein CASTNTDTQYF.

The J gene is TRBJ2-2, the V gene TRBV5-6; 11 positions match TRBD2. Germline V lookup: CDR1 SGHDT, CDR2 YYEEEE. J lost 6 bases, V lost 4 bases, and 5 bases had no gene match. CDR3 length: 15 amino acids. The chain's CDR3 is CASSPSGGFPGELFF. Written as DNA, the CDR3 is TGTGCCAGCAGCCCTAGCGGGGGGTTCCCCGGGGAGCTGTTTTTT.

Written as DNA, the CDR3 is TGTGCCATCAGTGCGGTGGCAGGGGGCGCGAAAAATACTGCTTTCTTT. Residues: CAISAVAGGAKNTAFF. The chain recombines TRBV10-3 with TRBJ1-1; 8 bases line up with TRBD1. This CDR3 has 16 residues. CDR1 ENHRY and CDR2 SYGVKD come from the germline V gene. Unmatched junction bases numbered 18, after V lost 4 bases and J lost 11 bases.

The rearrangement links TRBV2 to TRBJ2-5; weak D call: TRBD1 (6 bases). The CDR3 length is 14 residues. V lost 7 bases, J lost 4 bases, and 16 bases lay in between. Germline V CDR1 and CDR2: SNHLY, FYNNEI. Here the CDR3 reads CASTAGLGAETQYF. The CDR3 DNA reads TGTGCCAGCACCGCAGGTCTGGGGGCAGAGACCCAGTACTTC. The complete variable domain, with remaining parts taken from reference TRBV2 and TRBJ2-5, reads EPEVTQTPSHQVTQMGQEVILRCVPISNHLYFYWYRQILGQKVEFLVSFYNNEISEKSEIFDDQFSVERPDGSNFTLKIRSTKLEDSAMYFCASTAGLGAETQYFGPGTRLLVL.

The chain combines TRBV6-1 with TRBJ2-5; weak D call: TRBD1 (5 bases). The CDR3 covers 13 residues. CDR1 and CDR2 from the germline V gene are MNHNS and SASEGT. With 2 bases removed from V and 6 bases from J, the gap between germline ends came to 10 bases. In DNA form, the CDR3 reads TGTGCCAGCAGTGAACCAGGGATAAAGACCCAGTACTTC. This codes for CASSEPGIKTQYF.

This chain connects TRBV9 to TRBJ2-3; 9 bases are shared with TRBD2. This CDR3 comprises 16 residues. J was trimmed by 6 bases and V by 3 bases; bases with no gene match: 11. Germline V CDR1 and CDR2: SGDLS, YYNGEE. This CDR3 reads CASSAPSAGGLDTQYF. The CDR3 DNA sequence: TGTGCCAGCAGCGCCCCTTCGGCGGGAGGGCTGGATACGCAGTATTTT.

The chain is built from TRBV11-2 and TRBJ2-2; the match to TRBD2 covers 8 bases. Trimming cost V 6 bases and J 5 bases; bases outside gene matches: 5. Germline loops: CDR1 SGHAT, CDR2 FQNNGV. The CDR3 has 14 amino acids. The CDR3 nucleotides are TGTGCCAGCAGGGGACTAGATCTTACCGGGGAGCTGTTTTTT. Translating it yields CASRGLDLTGELFF. The full variable domain, with the rest looked up from reference TRBV11-2 and TRBJ2-2, is EAGVAQSPRYKIIEKRQSVAFWCNPISGHATLYWYQQILGQGPKLLIQFQNNGVVDDSQLPKDRFSAERLKGVDSTLKIQPAKLEDSAVYLCASRGLDLTGELFFGEGSRLTVL.

V is TRBV15 and J is TRBJ1-1, with a possible D match to TRBD1 (5 bases). V lost 6 bases to trimming and J lost 5 bases, with 16 bases between them. The CDR3 covers 14 residues. The V gene's germline CDR1 is LNHNV and CDR2 YYDKDF (reference sequence). The CDR3 region has the DNA TGTGCCACCAGTCAGCAGGGTGTCTGGACTGAAGCTTTCTTT. This encodes CATSQQGVWTEAFF.

The CDR3, as DNA: TGCGCCAGCAGCTTGGCGCCGGGGGGCGGCAATCAGCCCCAGCATTTT. Protein: CASSLAPGGGNQPQHF. This chain connects TRBV5-1 to TRBJ1-5, with a possible D match to TRBD1 (6 bases). Germline CDR1 and CDR2: SGHRS and YFSETQ. Trimming cost V 0 bases and J 2 bases, with 12 bases left between them. The CDR3 spans 16 residues.

This clone has a single count. The chain recombines TRBV6-1 with TRBJ2-3; 8 nucleotides align to TRBD2. CDR1 and CDR2 (germline): MNHNS, SASEGT. The V and J ends lost 6 bases and 0 bases, in that order; junction bases with no gene match: 2. CDR3 length: 14 residues. The CDR3 spells CASRRLASTDTQYF. The CDR3, as DNA: TGTGCCAGCAGGAGACTAGCGAGCACAGATACGCAGTATTTT.

The chain joins TRBV1 to TRBJ2-3; the listed D gene, TRBD2, was not tested against the DNA. TRBV1 is a pseudogene. The CDR3 has 14 residues. This CDR3 reads CTSQSGGRTDTQYF. In DNA, the CDR3 is TGCACCAGCCAGAGCGGGGGGCGCACAGATACGCAGTATTTT.

J is TRBJ1-2 and V is TRBV30, with D perhaps matching TRBD1 (6 bases). CDR3 length equals 14 residues. Germline V gene lookup returns CDR1 GTSNPN and CDR2 SVGIG (reference sequence). Trimming removed 4 bases at V and 4 bases at J, with 16 bases between. As DNA, the CDR3 is TGTGCCTGGATCAAAGGGGGAGCTTTCTATGGCTACACCTTC. Amino acid sequence: CAWIKGGAFYGYTF.

The chain uses TRBV27 and TRBJ1-1; TRBD1 aligns across 9 bases. Losses at the gene ends were 5 bases for V and 5 bases for J; bases not matched to a gene: 9. CDR1 and CDR2 (germline): MNHEY, SMNVEV (reference sequence). The CDR3 covers 15 residues. Written as DNA, the CDR3 is TGTGCCAGCAGTGGAACTGGACAGGGGCAAACTGAAGCTTTCTTT. Translating it yields CASSGTGQGQTEAFF.

The J gene is TRBJ2-7, the V gene TRBV10-1; D not certain. Per germline, CDR1 WNHNN and CDR2 SYGVQD (reference sequence). V was cut by 8 bases and J by 0 bases, with 8 bases left in between. The CDR3 is 12 residues long. In nucleotides, the CDR3 is TGCGCCAGCGGTTTTAGCTCCTACGAGCAGTACTTC. Its translation is CASGFSSYEQYF.

The chain employs TRBV4-2 and TRBJ1-5; D not certain. Germline CDR1 LGHNA, CDR2 YNFKEQ. This CDR3 has 13 amino acids. Trimming pared 0 bases from V and 7 bases from J, leaving 7 bases between. CDR3 sequence reads: CASSQEVQQPQHF. DNA of the CDR3: TGTGCCAGCAGCCAAGAGGTTCAGCAGCCCCAGCATTTT.

This clone was observed a handful of times. The chain carries TRBV4-1 and TRBJ2-7, with D tentatively TRBD2 (6 bases). Trimming removed 4 bases from V and 4 bases from J, with 20 bases in between. The CDR3 runs 16 residues. Germline V CDR1 and CDR2: MGHRA, YSYEKL. The CDR3: CASSPRRDSLTYEQYF. The CDR3 DNA reads TGCGCCAGCAGCCCCCGCCGGGACTCCTTGACATACGAGCAGTACTTC.

The chain is built from TRBV27 and TRBJ1-4, with a possible D match to TRBD1 (6 bases). Germline lookup yields CDR1 MNHEY and CDR2 SMNVEV (reference sequence). With 3 bases removed from V and 8 bases from J, the gap between germline ends came to 10 bases. The CDR3 loop spans 13 amino acids. CDR3 in DNA: TGTGCCAGCAGTTTCGACAGGAGGGAAAAACTGTTTTTT. Amino acids: CASSFDRREKLFF.

The chain carries TRBV21-1 and TRBJ2-3; the table gives TRBD2 as D, unverified against the DNA. TRBV21-1 is a pseudogene segment. The CDR3 spans 17 residues. This chain's CDR3 is CASSKPTLAGGADTQYF. As DNA, the CDR3 is TGTGCCAGCAGCAAACCTACACTAGCGGGAGGCGCTGATACGCAGTATTTT.

This clone was counted between two and nine times. At the DNA level, this CDR3 is encoded by other sequences in the same sample as well. V is TRBV4-1 and J is TRBJ2-7; the match to TRBD2 covers 14 bases. The CDR3 is 15 amino acids. J lost 7 bases, V lost 0 bases, and 2 bases had no gene match. Germline CDR1 is MGHRA and CDR2 is YSYEKL. DNA for the CDR3: TGCGCCAGCAGCCAAGAGGGACTAGCGGGAGATGAGCAGTACTTC. Its protein product is CASSQEGLAGDEQYF.

The chain couples TRBV6-5 to TRBJ2-3; 7 nucleotides agree with TRBD2. The CDR3 is 16 residues long. V lost 0 bases to trimming and J lost 7 bases; unmatched junction nucleotides: 10. From germline, CDR1 is MNHEY and CDR2 SVGAGI. This CDR3 reads CASSYSYGGFKNTQYF. CDR3 DNA: TGTGCCAGCAGTTACTCGTACGGGGGGTTCAAGAATACGCAGTATTTT.

The V gene is TRBV6-5, the J gene TRBJ2-5; a possible D gene is TRBD2 (6 bases). The germline CDR1 and CDR2 sequences are MNHEY and SVGAGI. The CDR3 sequence is 14 residues long. V lost 8 bases, J lost 5 bases, and 18 bases lay in between. CDR3 DNA: TGTGCCAGCGGCTCGCGGGGCTTTGGGGAGACCCAGTACTTC. The encoded protein is CASGSRGFGETQYF.

V gene TRBV5-1 combines with J gene TRBJ2-3; weak D call: TRBD1 (6 bases). V gave up 4 bases and J gave up 4 bases, with 16 bases separating them. The CDR3 spans 15 residues. The germline CDR1 and CDR2 sequences are SGHRS and YFSETQ. DNA for the CDR3: TGCGCCAGCAGCCCATACAGGGTCCTACCAGATACGCAGTATTTT. It yields the protein CASSPYRVLPDTQYF.

The chain has TRBV2 and TRBJ1-5, with 9 bases fitting TRBD1. The CDR3 loop spans 14 amino acids. Germline CDR1 reads SNHLY; CDR2 reads FYNNEI. V shed 6 bases and J 7 bases; nucleotides not matched to a gene: 7. The CDR3 here is CASRRGQGGQPQHF. The CDR3 region has the DNA TGTGCCAGCAGGAGGGGACAGGGTGGGCAGCCCCAGCATTTT.

This clone was counted a single time. The gene calls are TRBV10-3 and TRBJ1-4, with 7 bases identical to TRBD1. The germline V gene has CDR1 ENHRY and CDR2 SYGVKD. V trimming: 10 bases; J trimming: 3 bases; junction bases outside the gene matches: 11. This CDR3 contains 15 residues. Here the CDR3 reads CATKDRVEANEKLFF. For the CDR3, the DNA is TGTGCCACCAAAGACAGGGTTGAGGCTAATGAAAAACTGTTTTTT.

This sequence joins TRBV2 and TRBJ2-2; TRBD2 might be the D (5 bases). Germline V lookup: CDR1 SNHLY, CDR2 FYNNEI. This CDR3 is 16 amino acids long. V was cut by 7 bases and J by 5 bases, with 20 bases left in between. This CDR3 is CASMDSPGGLTGELFF. CDR3 nucleotides: TGTGCCAGCATGGACTCCCCTGGAGGACTTACCGGGGAGCTGTTTTTT.

This chain connects TRBV30 to TRBJ1-1, with a weak D call TRBD1 (5 bases). Germline assignment: CDR1 GTSNPN and CDR2 SVGIG (reference sequence). The V and J ends lost 3 bases and 3 bases respectively, with 11 bases between them. CDR3 length equals 13 residues. The CDR3 DNA reads as TGTGCCTGGAGCCGCGGAGGGGACACTGAAGCTTTCTTT. The encoded protein is CAWSRGGDTEAFF. Based on the CDR3 plus reference TRBV30 and TRBJ1-1, the full variable domain is SQTIHQWPATLVQPVGSPLSLECTVEGTSNPNLYWYRQAAGRGLQLLFYSVGIGQISSEVPQNLSASRPQDRQFILSSKKLLLSDSGFYLCAWSRGGDTEAFFGQGTRLTVV.

The chain carries TRBV6-5 and TRBJ1-1; D is unresolved. V was clipped by 3 bases and J by 4 bases, with 9 bases between them. Germline V lookup: CDR1 MNHEY, CDR2 SVGAGI. The CDR3 length is 13 residues. As DNA, the CDR3 is TGTGCCAGCAGTTATATATCCGGCACTGAAGCTTTCTTT. This translates into CASSYISGTEAFF.

The V and J genes are TRBV7-9 and TRBJ1-2, with 7 bases that match TRBD1. The CDR3 has 15 residues. Germline assignment: CDR1 SEHNR and CDR2 FQNEAQ (reference sequence). With V trimmed by 6 bases and J by 4 bases, 11 bases remained unmatched. CDR3 in amino acids: CASSAMTGSSYGYTF. CDR3 bases: TGTGCCAGCAGTGCGATGACAGGGTCCAGCTATGGCTACACCTTC.

This chain's CDR3 is CSVRQAVAYGYTF. The CDR3 coding sequence is TGCAGCGTCCGACAGGCGGTGGCCTATGGCTACACCTTC. This sequence joins TRBV29-1 and TRBJ1-2, with D perhaps TRBD1 (6 bases). The CDR3 is 13 residues long. Trimming removed 6 bases from V and 4 bases from J, with 15 bases in between. The germline V gene encodes CDR1 SQVTM and CDR2 ANQGSEA. The full variable domain, completed using reference TRBV29-1 and TRBJ1-2, is SAVISQKPSRDICQRGTSLTIQCQVDSQVTMMFWYRQQPGQSLTLIATANQGSEATYESGFVIDKFPISRPNLTFSTLTVSNMSPEDSSIYLCSVRQAVAYGYTFGSGTRLTVV.

The rearrangement joins TRBV7-8 to TRBJ1-4, with 10 bases aligning to TRBD1. V dropped 3 bases and J dropped 7; count of bases not matched to a gene: 5. The CDR3 loop spans 15 amino acids. Germline lookup yields CDR1 SGHVS and CDR2 FQNEAQ. The CDR3 DNA reads TGTGCCAGCAGCTTCTTGGACAGGGGGAGTGAAAAACTGTTTTTT. Its translation: CASSFLDRGSEKLFF.

The genes are TRBV5-1 and TRBJ2-2, with 12 bases lining up with TRBD2. Germline V gene sequence: CDR1 SGHRS, CDR2 YFSETQ. After removal of 4 bases from V and 3 bases from J, the junction contained 7 bases not matched to a gene. CDR3 length equals 17 residues. The CDR3 reads CASSLNLAGGYTGELFF. CDR3 sequence (DNA): TGCGCCAGCAGCCTGAATCTAGCGGGAGGGTACACCGGGGAGCTGTTTTTT.